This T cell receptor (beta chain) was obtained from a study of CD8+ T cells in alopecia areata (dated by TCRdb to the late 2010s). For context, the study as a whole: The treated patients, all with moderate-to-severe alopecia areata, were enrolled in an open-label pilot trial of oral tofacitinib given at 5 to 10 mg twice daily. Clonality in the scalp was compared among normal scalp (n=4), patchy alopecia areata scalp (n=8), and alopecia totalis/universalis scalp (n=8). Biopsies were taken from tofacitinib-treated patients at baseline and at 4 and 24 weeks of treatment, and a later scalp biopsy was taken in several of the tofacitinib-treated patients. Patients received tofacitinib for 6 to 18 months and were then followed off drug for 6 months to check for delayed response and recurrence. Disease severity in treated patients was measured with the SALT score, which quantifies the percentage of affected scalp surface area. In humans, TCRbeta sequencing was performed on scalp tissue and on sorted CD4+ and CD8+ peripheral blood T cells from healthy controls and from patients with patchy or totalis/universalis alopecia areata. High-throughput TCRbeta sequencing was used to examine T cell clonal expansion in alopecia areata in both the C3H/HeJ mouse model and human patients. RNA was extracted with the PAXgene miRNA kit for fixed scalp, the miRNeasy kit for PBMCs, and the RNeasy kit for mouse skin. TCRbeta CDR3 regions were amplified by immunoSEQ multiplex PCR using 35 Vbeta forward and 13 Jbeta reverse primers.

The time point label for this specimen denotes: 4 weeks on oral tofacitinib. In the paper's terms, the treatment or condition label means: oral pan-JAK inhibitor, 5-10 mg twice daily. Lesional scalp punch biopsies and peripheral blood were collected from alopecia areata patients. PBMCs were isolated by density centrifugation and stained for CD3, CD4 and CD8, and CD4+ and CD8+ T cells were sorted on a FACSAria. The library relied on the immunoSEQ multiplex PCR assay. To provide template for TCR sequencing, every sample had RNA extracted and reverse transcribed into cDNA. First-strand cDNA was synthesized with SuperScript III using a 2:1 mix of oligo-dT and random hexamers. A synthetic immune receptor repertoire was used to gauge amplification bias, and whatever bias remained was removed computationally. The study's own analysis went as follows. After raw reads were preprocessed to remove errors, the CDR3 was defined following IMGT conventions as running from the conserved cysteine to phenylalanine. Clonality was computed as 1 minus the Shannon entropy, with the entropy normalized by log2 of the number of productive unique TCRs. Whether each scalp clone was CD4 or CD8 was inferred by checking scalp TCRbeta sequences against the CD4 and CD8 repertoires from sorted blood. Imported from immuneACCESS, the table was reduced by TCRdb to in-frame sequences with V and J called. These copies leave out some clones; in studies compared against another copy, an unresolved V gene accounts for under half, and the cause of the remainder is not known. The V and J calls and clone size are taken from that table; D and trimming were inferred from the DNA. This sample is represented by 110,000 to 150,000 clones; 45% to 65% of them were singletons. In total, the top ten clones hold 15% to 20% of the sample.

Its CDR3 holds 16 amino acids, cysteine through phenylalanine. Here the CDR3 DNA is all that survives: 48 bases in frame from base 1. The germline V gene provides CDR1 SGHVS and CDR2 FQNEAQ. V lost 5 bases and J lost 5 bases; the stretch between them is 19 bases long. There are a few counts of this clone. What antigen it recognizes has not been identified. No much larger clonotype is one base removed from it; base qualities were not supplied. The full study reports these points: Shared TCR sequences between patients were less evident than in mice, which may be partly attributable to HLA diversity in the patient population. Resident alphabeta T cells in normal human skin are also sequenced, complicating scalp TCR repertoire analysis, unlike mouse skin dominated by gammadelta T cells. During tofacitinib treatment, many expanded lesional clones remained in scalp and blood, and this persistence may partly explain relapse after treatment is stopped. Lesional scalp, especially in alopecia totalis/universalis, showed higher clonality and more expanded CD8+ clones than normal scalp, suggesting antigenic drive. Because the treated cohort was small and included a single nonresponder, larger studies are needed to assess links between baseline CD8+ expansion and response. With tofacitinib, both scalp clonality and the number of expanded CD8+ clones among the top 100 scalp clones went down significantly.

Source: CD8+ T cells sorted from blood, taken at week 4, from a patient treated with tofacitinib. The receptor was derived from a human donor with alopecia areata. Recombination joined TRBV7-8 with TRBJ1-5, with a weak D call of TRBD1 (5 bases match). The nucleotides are TGTGCCAGCAGCCATTTCGGATCCGGGGGTTATCAGCCCCAGCATTTT. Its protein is CASSHFGSGGYQPQHF.